A selection of T cell receptor beta chains follows, all from one sample in a study of shared T cell receptors in the human thymus. TCRdb's copy holds only in-frame clones and misses some; the assay was immunoSEQ multiplex PCR. The sample has about 710,000 clones, approximately 89% seen once. The same sample was also used in a study of human thymus T cells.

The sample consisted of thymocytes. The receptors come from a boy under three years old with a congenital heart defect. Both conserved end residues are part of each CDR3. Each record gives: J gene, V gene, D gene, CDR3 protein. The D gene is left open where the match is weak.

>TRBJ2-4|TRBV5-1|TRBD2
CASSLGASGGPLAKNIQYF
>TRBJ2-1|TRBV9|TRBD2
CASSPDSGRVYNEQFF
>TRBJ2-5|TRBV5-1|NA
CASSLGGGETQYF
>TRBJ1-2|TRBV29-1|TRBD1
CSDRQGGNPF
>TRBJ2-1|TRBV4-3|NA
CASSHPAGAGHYNEQFF
>TRBJ1-4|TRBV15|NA
CATSRRTGDNEKLFF
>TRBJ1-5|TRBV10-3|NA
CAISESGRGGNQPQHF
>TRBJ2-1|TRBV7-9|NA
CASSLDLYNEQFF
>TRBJ2-7|TRBV15|TRBD2
CATSRREPYEQYF
>TRBJ2-1|TRBV28|TRBD2
CASSLYSLASGSGYNEQFF
>TRBJ2-1|TRBV5-1|NA
CASSATSNNEQFF
>TRBJ1-6|TRBV5-8|NA
CASSLGRPGGSPLHF
>TRBJ2-7|TRBV2|TRBD1
CACSGTGYEQYF
>TRBJ2-7|TRBV27|TRBD2
CASSSGTEYEQYF
>TRBJ2-7|TRBV10-3|TRBD2
CAISEPTSGGARDGSYEQYF
>TRBJ1-5|TRBV28|NA
CASRQGSSNQPQHF
>TRBJ2-7|TRBV27|NA
CSSRDSLYEQYF
>TRBJ2-5|TRBV4-2|TRBD1
CASSQDGSRGLQETQYF
>TRBJ1-1|TRBV4-3|TRBD1
CASSQEQGAQTEAFF
>TRBJ2-1|TRBV4-3|TRBD2
CASSQATRGGDNEQFF
>TRBJ2-7|TRBV11-3|TRBD2
CASSLGAGEIYEQYF
>TRBJ2-1|TRBV11-3|TRBD2
CASSLAPTSGDYNEQFF
>TRBJ2-7|TRBV4-3|NA
CASSQDQSGSSYEQYF
>TRBJ2-7|TRBV7-3|TRBD1
CASSLYSPSTGSYEQYF
>TRBJ2-7|TRBV7-3|TRBD1
CASRFQMLRHLDRASENEQYF
>TRBJ2-7|TRBV10-2|TRBD1
CASSVQSWTGGLYEQYF
>TRBJ2-6|TRBV28|TRBD1
CASTRGDRNSGANVLTF
>TRBJ2-3|TRBV14|TRBD1
CASSQDSARGKDTQYF
>TRBJ1-2|TRBV6-1|NA
CASSEVARGPPYYGYTF
>TRBJ2-1|TRBV9|NA
CASSASITGFYNEQFF
>TRBJ1-4|TRBV30|NA
CAWKYLGGNENEKLFF
>TRBJ2-7|TRBV14|TRBD2
CASSHTKASGRAEQYF
>TRBJ1-3|TRBV7-9|NA
CASSLQGSGNTIYF
>TRBJ2-2|TRBV6-5|NA
CASSYQGSAGELFF
>TRBJ2-1|TRBV19|NA
CASSGHRGGDNEQFF
>TRBJ2-2|TRBV29-1|NA
CSVGAGGRSGELFF
>TRBJ1-3|TRBV7-8|NA
CASSPLQFPREFSGNTIYF
>TRBJ1-5|TRBV4-2|NA
CASSQIAPDTKALYSNQPQHF
>TRBJ2-7|TRBV27|TRBD1
CASSGSGTVGYEQYF
>TRBJ1-3|TRBV4-3|TRBD1
CASSQAKGQGAPGNTIYF
>TRBJ2-7|TRBV7-9|NA
CASSSSGAPSYEQYF
>NA|TRBV6-1|NA
CASSEEEGEPYEQYF
>TRBJ1-4|TRBV6-5|NA
CASRPISALFF